Following are 10 T cell receptor beta chains from one sample sequenced in a study of shared clonotypes between healthy human individuals. Measured with immunoSEQ multiplex PCR; TCRdb has only the in-frame clones, and not every one. This repertoire shows millions of clones, approximately 95% found once; its top ten account for 0.35% to 0.5%. Sequenced: naive CD4+ T cells from PBMCs. Noted subset: CD45RA+ positively selected. All receptors come from a man in his late teens or twenties in good health. Some clones in this sample may be carry-over from other donors' samples.

This clone has only a few counts. Other DNA sequences in the same sample also yield this CDR3. The V call is TRBV10-2, the J call TRBJ1-5; D gene uncertain. The V end lost 0 bases, the J end lost 2 bases, and 5 bases lay between the germline ends. This CDR3 is built from 14 residues. Germline CDR1 reads WSHSY; CDR2 reads SAAADI. In nucleotides, the CDR3 is TGCGCCAGCAGTGAGTCGGGTGGCAATCAGCCCCAGCATTTT. This encodes CASSESGGNQPQHF.

Worth noting for this clone: Other DNA variants within this sample encode the same CDR3. This sequence joins TRBV5-1 and TRBJ2-5; a weak D match, TRBD1 (5 bases). This CDR3 spans 13 amino acids. Per germline, CDR1 SGHRS and CDR2 YFSETQ. The V end lost 4 bases, the J end lost 2 bases, and 9 bases lay between the germline ends. In nucleotides, the CDR3 is TGCGCCAGCAGCGCAGGGTCGCAAGAGACCCAGTACTTC. Protein sequence: CASSAGSQETQYF.

The chain employs TRBV19 and TRBJ1-1; the D gene is possibly TRBD1 (5 bases). Germline CDR1 and CDR2: LNHDA and SQIVND (reference sequence). V was clipped by 11 bases and J by 2 bases, with 15 bases between them. The CDR3 length is 13 residues. CDR3 in amino acids: CASLDRPNTEAFF. The CDR3, as DNA: TGTGCCTCCTTAGACAGACCAAACACTGAAGCTTTCTTT. Full variable domain (remainder filled in from reference TRBV19 and TRBJ1-1): DGGITQSPKYLFRKEGQNVTLSCEQNLNHDAMYWYRQDPGQGLRLIYYSQIVNDFQKGDIAEGYSVSREKKESFPLTVTSAQKNPTAFYLCASLDRPNTEAFFGQGTRLTVV.

V is TRBV7-6 and J is TRBJ2-3; no firm D call. Trimming took off 5 bases at V and 1 base at J, with 10 bases between the two ends. The CDR3 is 14 amino acids. Germline V gives CDR1 SGHVS, CDR2 FNYEAQ. This CDR3 is CASSITRGTDTQYF. CDR3 in DNA: TGTGCCAGCAGCATTACTCGTGGCACAGATACGCAGTATTTT.

The genes are TRBV27 and TRBJ2-7; TRBD1 or TRBD2 may be the D gene (5 bases each). Trimming took 5 bases from V and 3 from J, leaving 26 bases between them. This CDR3 is 18 amino acids long. Germline lookup yields CDR1 MNHEY and CDR2 SMNVEV (reference sequence). The CDR3: CASSPRQIRDGTYYEQYF. The CDR3 bases are TGTGCCAGCAGTCCACGACAGATTAGGGACGGGACCTACTACGAGCAGTACTTC.

V is TRBV6-1 and J is TRBJ1-3; D remains ambiguous. Germline V lookup: CDR1 MNHNS, CDR2 SASEGT. The CDR3 runs to 13 residues. The V end lost 5 bases, the J end lost 7 bases, and 12 bases lay between the germline ends. The CDR3 coding sequence is TGTGCCAGCAGTCGTAATACCGATAACACCATATATTTT. This translates into CASSRNTDNTIYF.

As concerns this clone: The sample contains more than one DNA sequence encoding this CDR3. The rearrangement uses TRBV18 and TRBJ1-1; D is unresolved. The CDR3 extends over 15 amino acids. Looked up from germline, CDR1 is KGHSH and CDR2 is LQKENI. V shed 0 bases and J shed 0 bases, with 8 bases lying between them. DNA for the CDR3: TGTGCCAGCTCACCACCGAGTCCCATGAACACTGAAGCTTTCTTT. Amino acids: CASSPPSPMNTEAFF.

This clone was observed once. The genes are TRBV7-6 and TRBJ2-3, with 11 positions matching TRBD2. The V and J ends lost 1 base and 3 bases, in that order; junction bases with no gene match: 6. Germline V CDR1 and CDR2: SGHVS, FNYEAQ. CDR3 length: 17 residues. In DNA, the CDR3 is TGTGCCAGCAGCTTAGGTCCTAGCGGGAGGACGACAGATACGCAGTATTTT. Protein product: CASSLGPSGRTTDTQYF.

A few counts support this clone. This chain links TRBV2 with TRBJ1-1; 10 bases are shared with TRBD1. This CDR3 has 14 residues. Trimming took 7 bases from V and 3 from J; bases not matched to a gene: 5. Germline loops: CDR1 SNHLY, CDR2 FYNNEI. The CDR3 bases are TGTGCCAGCACCGGACAGGGGGTGCACACTGAAGCTTTCTTT. The encoded protein is CASTGQGVHTEAFF.

The rearrangement links TRBV6-1 to TRBJ1-1; no reliable D call. The CDR3 covers 13 residues. Trimming took off 7 bases at V and 1 base at J, with 10 bases between the two ends. Germline CDR1 reads MNHNS; CDR2 reads SASEGT. DNA of the CDR3: TGTGCCAGCACCGAATGGGGGAACACTGAAGCTTTCTTT. Residues: CASTEWGNTEAFF.